The next 2 T cell receptor beta chains were all read from a single sample in a study of cytomegalovirus exposure and HLA in healthy donors. PCR amplification relied on 60 Vbeta primers (plus 13 Jbeta primers). Profiled with immunoSEQ multiplex PCR; TCRdb holds only in-frame clones, not every one. This sample yields some 120,000 clones, of which about 80% are seen a single time; around 3% belongs to the top ten. Material: PBMCs. Every receptor here comes from a male donor in good health and CMV-seronegative.

The gene calls are TRBV7-6 and TRBJ2-7; weak D call: TRBD2 (5 bases). The V end was cut by 7 bases, the J end by 4 bases, with 14 bases between. Germline assignment: CDR1 SGHVS and CDR2 FNYEAQ. The CDR3 consists of 13 residues. CDR3 in amino acids: CASTRFRGYEQYF. Written as DNA, the CDR3 is TGTGCCAGCACCCGTTTCAGAGGGTACGAGCAGTACTTC. Full variable domain (missing parts from reference TRBV7-6 and TRBJ2-7): GAGVSQSPRYKVTKRGQDVALRCDPISGHVSLYWYRQALGQGPEFLTYFNYEAQQDKSGLPNDRFSAERPEGSISTLTIQRTEQRDSAMYRCASTRFRGYEQYFGPGTRLTVT.

Notes on this clone: At one end the junction does not follow the germline gene, possibly because of a read error. The V gene is TRBV27, the J gene TRBJ1-2; D remains unclear. Germline V gives CDR1 MNHEY, CDR2 SMNVEV (reference sequence). The CDR3 runs 13 residues. CDR3 sequence reads: CASSPLFADGCTF. The CDR3 region has the DNA TGTGCCAGCAGTCCTTTATTCGCAGATGGCTGCACCTTC.